This passage covers 14 T cell receptor beta chains from one sample sequenced in a study of shared clonotypes between healthy human individuals. The repertoire was sequenced with immunoSEQ multiplex PCR; TCRdb's copy has only in-frame clones and lacks some. The sample consists of about 980,000 clones, roughly 72% of them appearing once. Sequencing used memory CD4+ T cells sorted from blood. Stated subset: CD45RA-negative fraction. The receptor source for this set is a young man in good health.

V gene TRBV10-1 combines with J gene TRBJ1-3; D ambiguous. V lost 5 bases and J 0 bases, leaving 5 bases between the germline ends. From germline, CDR1 is WNHNN and CDR2 SYGVQD (reference sequence). CDR3 size: 13 residues. The CDR3 reads CASSPSSGNTIYF. CDR3 in DNA: TGCGCCAGCAGTCCAAGCTCTGGAAACACCATATATTTT.

This clone has more than one count but fewer than ten. The V gene is TRBV10-3, the J gene TRBJ2-7, with 10 positions matching TRBD2. Germline V gene lookup returns CDR1 ENHRY and CDR2 SYGVKD. The CDR3 runs to 15 residues. J gave up 9 bases and V 2 bases, and 10 bases lay outside the gene matches. The CDR3 DNA sequence: TGTGCCATCAGTGAGGAGGCTAGCGGGAGTCCCAGGCAGTACTTC. Translated, it gives CAISEEASGSPRQYF.

The chain has TRBV4-3 and TRBJ1-2, with D perhaps matching TRBD1 (5 bases). CDR1 LGHNA and CDR2 YSLEER come from the germline V gene. V gave up 0 bases and J gave up 4 bases, with 12 bases separating them. The CDR3 extends over 15 amino acids. CDR3 in amino acids: CASSQDPQGLYGYTF. In DNA, the CDR3 is TGCGCCAGCAGCCAAGATCCCCAGGGACTCTATGGCTACACCTTC.

This chain joins TRBV10-3 and TRBJ2-2; TRBD1 matches 11 bases. Germline V CDR1 and CDR2: ENHRY, SYGVKD. CDR3 length: 15 amino acids. Unmatched junction bases numbered 11, after V lost 10 bases and J lost 7 bases. CDR3 sequence reads: CASRADRGPGGELFF. In DNA form, the CDR3 reads TGTGCCAGCCGGGCGGACAGGGGGCCCGGCGGGGAGCTGTTTTTT.

This clone was seen a few times. This chain connects TRBV6-5 to TRBJ2-7, with a possible D match to TRBD2 (5 bases). Trimming removed 4 bases at V and 1 base at J, with 8 bases between. This CDR3 is 13 amino acids long. The germline CDR1 and CDR2 sequences are MNHEY and SVGAGI. The DNA for the CDR3 is TGTGCCAGCAGTTCCGGGAATTCCTACGAGCAGTACTTC. This translates into CASSSGNSYEQYF.

The CDR3 loop is CASSQGQYSGNTIYF. In nucleotides, the CDR3 is TGTGCCAGCAGCCAGGGACAGTACTCTGGAAACACCATATATTTT. The rearrangement joins TRBV28 to TRBJ1-3; TRBD1 matches at 7 bases. Per the germline V gene, CDR1 is MDHEN and CDR2 is SYDVKM. The CDR3 covers 15 residues. V was pared by 6 bases and J by 0 bases, with 5 bases of the junction left unmatched.

The chain employs TRBV19 and TRBJ1-5, with a weak D call TRBD1 (6 bases). V lost 4 bases and J lost 0, with 16 bases in between. CDR3 length: 17 amino acids. CDR1 LNHDA and CDR2 SQIVND come from the germline V gene (reference sequence). Here the CDR3 reads CASSKGRDIISNQPQHF. DNA for the CDR3: TGTGCCAGTAGTAAGGGGCGGGACATAATTAGCAATCAGCCCCAGCATTTT.

The chain is built from TRBV11-2 and TRBJ1-3; D is ambiguous. The CDR3 has 15 amino acids. Deletions cut 1 base from V and 2 bases from J, with 9 bases between. CDR1 and CDR2 (germline): SGHAT, FQNNGV. Here the CDR3 reads CASSLVVKTGNTIYF. The CDR3 nucleotides are TGTGCCAGCAGCTTAGTCGTAAAGACTGGAAACACCATATATTTT.

The chain recombines TRBV30 with TRBJ2-2, with D perhaps matching TRBD1 (6 bases). CDR3 length: 15 amino acids. V gave up 5 bases and J gave up 6 bases, with 19 bases separating them. The germline V gene encodes CDR1 GTSNPN and CDR2 SVGIG (reference sequence). The CDR3 region is CAWRPGHLTSGELFF. For the CDR3, the DNA is TGTGCCTGGCGCCCGGGACACCTAACCTCCGGGGAGCTGTTTTTT.

This chain links TRBV4-1 with TRBJ1-4; D is possibly TRBD1 (5 bases). CDR1 is MGHRA, CDR2 YSYEKL, per germline. This CDR3 contains 15 residues. Trimming took off 6 bases at V and 2 bases at J, with 13 bases between the two ends. This CDR3 is CASREMGPTNEKLFF. In DNA form, the CDR3 reads TGCGCCAGCAGGGAGATGGGACCCACTAATGAAAAACTGTTTTTT.

The chain is built from TRBV7-2 and TRBJ2-1; D not certain. The germline V gene has CDR1 SGHTA and CDR2 FQGNSA. There are 12 residues in the CDR3. The ends were cut back, 5 bases at V and 6 bases at J, with 8 bases in the middle. The CDR3 is CASSPPGNEQFF. DNA of the CDR3: TGTGCCAGCAGCCCACCGGGCAATGAGCAGTTCTTC.

The genes are TRBV7-8 and TRBJ2-3, with 8 bases lining up with TRBD2. Trimming removed 1 base from V and 4 bases from J; junction bases left unmatched: 10. This CDR3 region has 17 residues. The germline CDR1 and CDR2 sequences are SGHVS and FQNEAQ. CDR3 in amino acids: CASSLVLREGQADTQYF. The CDR3, as DNA: TGTGCCAGCAGCTTAGTCCTCCGGGAGGGCCAGGCAGATACGCAGTATTTT. Using reference TRBV7-8 and TRBJ2-3 for the parts outside the CDR3, the full variable domain is GAGVSQSPRYKVAKRGQDVALRCDPISGHVSLFWYQQALGQGPEFLTYFQNEAQLDKSGLPSDRFFAERPEGSVSTLKIQRTQQEDSAVYLCASSLVLREGQADTQYFGPGTRLTVL.

V is TRBV29-1 and J is TRBJ2-1, with 11 bases matching TRBD2. Germline V gives CDR1 SQVTM, CDR2 ANQGSEA. The CDR3 spans 15 residues. V lost 3 bases, J lost 3 bases, and 4 bases stayed unmatched. The CDR3 DNA follows: TGCAGCGTTGATGGGACTAGCGGAAACTACAATGAGCAGTTCTTC. Amino acids: CSVDGTSGNYNEQFF.

This clone was seen more than once but under ten times. The chain recombines TRBV4-2 with TRBJ2-1; 7 bases match TRBD2. Germline V gene lookup returns CDR1 LGHNA and CDR2 YNFKEQ. Losses at the gene ends were 3 bases for V and 0 bases for J; bases not matched to a gene: 5. The CDR3 is 16 residues long. In nucleotides, the CDR3 is TGTGCCAGCAGCCAGCGCGGGAGAGTCTCCTACAATGAGCAGTTCTTC. Its translation: CASSQRGRVSYNEQFF.